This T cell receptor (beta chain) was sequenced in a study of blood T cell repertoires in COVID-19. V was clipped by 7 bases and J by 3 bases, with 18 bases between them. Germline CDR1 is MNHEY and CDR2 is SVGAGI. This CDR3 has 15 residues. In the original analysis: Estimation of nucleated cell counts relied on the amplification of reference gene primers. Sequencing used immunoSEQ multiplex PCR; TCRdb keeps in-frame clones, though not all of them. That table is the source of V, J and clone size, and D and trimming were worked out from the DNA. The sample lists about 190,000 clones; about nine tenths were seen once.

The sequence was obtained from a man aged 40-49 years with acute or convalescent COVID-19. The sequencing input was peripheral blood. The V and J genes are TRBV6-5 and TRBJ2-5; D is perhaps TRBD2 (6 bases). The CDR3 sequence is CASTGVGQDEETQYF. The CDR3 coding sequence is TGTGCCAGCACGGGGGTGGGGCAGGACGAAGAGACCCAGTACTTC.